This TCR beta chain was found in a study of blood T cell repertoires in COVID-19. Background on the study: Sites across the United States, Italy and Spain contributed samples from acute and convalescent COVID-19.

V trimming: 2 bases; J trimming: 4 bases; junction bases outside the gene matches: 5. This CDR3 spans 16 amino acids. Per the germline V gene, CDR1 is LNHNV and CDR2 is YYDKDF (reference sequence). Profiled with immunoSEQ multiplex PCR; TCRdb holds only in-frame clones, not every one. The sample consists of about 64,000 clones, approximately 91% of them appearing once. Material: peripheral blood. The TCR was taken from a man aged 65 to 85 with acute or convalescent COVID-19. J is TRBJ1-6 and V is TRBV15; 7 nucleotides agree with TRBD1. DNA for the CDR3: TGTGCCACCAGCAGACTTCCGGGACAGTATAATTCACCCCTCCACTTT. The encoded protein is CATSRLPGQYNSPLHF.